One T cell receptor beta chain is described in this entry. Its antigen is unknown. No qualities accompany the bases; no much larger clone lies one base away. The record originates from a study of cytomegalovirus exposure and HLA in healthy donors (dated by TCRdb to 2015 to 2018). Background on the whole study: According to a later analysis, one platform produced both the roughly 120 validation repertoires and the 550 to 800 repertoires of the first cohort. The aim of the study was to test whether cataloging public T cell receptors could identify signatures of past pathogen exposure. High-throughput TCR immunosequencing, statistical association of individual TCRs with disease status, and machine learning were combined to predict cytomegalovirus infection status. In addition to the first cohort of 666 subjects, a separate validation cohort of 100 to 150 different subjects was used. The paper's findings and limits, for the study overall: Across donors, most TCR sequences were observed very rarely, whereas some public TCRs were present in many individuals. A later analysis found that TCRs clustered in the first cohort also tended to co-occur in the 100 to 150 validation repertoires, with 94% of cluster scores above 0. Cytomegalovirus status was reported to be diagnosed by the classifier with high specificity and sensitivity in both the original and validation cohorts. The validation cohort had no HLA typing available for a later analysis, so co-occurrence within that cohort was assessed over all 120 or so repertoires. The authors suggested that the approach could potentially be extended to other disease states and immunological phenotypes. In vitro tests confirmed that three of the cytomegalovirus-associated TCR beta chains recognize cytomegalovirus antigens. In the study, 164 TCR beta chains were listed as associated with cytomegalovirus.

Library creation used the immunoSEQ multiplex PCR assay. Regarding the original processing steps: A statistical classification framework was developed to diagnose cytomegalovirus status using the catalog of TCR beta chain sequences. This is the immuneACCESS table as TCRdb keeps it, with only in-frame sequences that have V and J called. A part of the clones is gone; compared with another copy, unresolved V genes explain less than half, and the rest is unexplained. The DNA gave D and trimming, while V, J and clone size come from that table. Counted in this sample were about 190,000 clones; over 65% of them appeared once. The ten largest account for approximately 7% of the sample. The donors were included in the validation cohort of 120 subjects, a group kept apart from the roughly 670-subject first cohort. The cysteine opens and the phenylalanine closes a CDR3 of 14 amino acids. Left in the record is the CDR3 DNA by itself, 42 bases read in frame from the first base. CDR1 GTSNPN and CDR2 SVGIG were looked up in the germline V gene (reference sequence). Trimming removed 5 bases from V and 7 bases from J; the gene matches leave 10 bases unexplained.

The sequence links TRBV30 to TRBJ2-1; 8 nucleotides in the junction match TRBD2. Sample: PBMCs. The source of this sequence is a man between 18 and 35 years old in good health and CMV-seropositive. The bases read TGTGCCTGGGACAAGGGCGGGAGGAGGAATGAGCAGTTCTTC. It specifies CAWDKGGRRNEQFF. Here the CDR3 is joined to the reference TRBV30 and TRBJ2-1 genes, and the full variable domain is: SQTIHQWPATLVQPVGSPLSLECTVEGTSNPNLYWYRQAAGRGLQLLFYSVGIGQISSEVPQNLSASRPQDRQFILSSKKLLLSDSGFYLCAWDKGGRRNEQFFGPGTRLTVL.